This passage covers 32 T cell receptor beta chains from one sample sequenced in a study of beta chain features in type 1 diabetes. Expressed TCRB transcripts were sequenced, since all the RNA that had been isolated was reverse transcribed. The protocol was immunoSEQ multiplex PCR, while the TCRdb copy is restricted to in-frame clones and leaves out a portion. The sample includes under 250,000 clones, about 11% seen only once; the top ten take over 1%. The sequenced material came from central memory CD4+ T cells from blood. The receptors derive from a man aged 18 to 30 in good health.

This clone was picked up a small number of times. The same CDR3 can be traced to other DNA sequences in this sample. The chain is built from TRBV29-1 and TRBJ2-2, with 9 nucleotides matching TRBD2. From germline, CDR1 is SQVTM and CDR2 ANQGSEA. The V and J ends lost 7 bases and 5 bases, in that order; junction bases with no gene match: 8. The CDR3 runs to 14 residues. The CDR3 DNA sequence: TGCAGCGGGCGGGAGGGCGAAACTACCGGGGAGCTGTTTTTT. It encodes CSGREGETTGELFF.

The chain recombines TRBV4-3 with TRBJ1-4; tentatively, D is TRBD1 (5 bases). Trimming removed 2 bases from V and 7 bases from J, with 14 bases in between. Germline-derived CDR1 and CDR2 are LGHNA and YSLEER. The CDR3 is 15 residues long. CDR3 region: CASSQSPGPGEKLFF. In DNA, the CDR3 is TGCGCCAGCAGCCAATCTCCGGGACCCGGTGAAAAACTGTTTTTT.

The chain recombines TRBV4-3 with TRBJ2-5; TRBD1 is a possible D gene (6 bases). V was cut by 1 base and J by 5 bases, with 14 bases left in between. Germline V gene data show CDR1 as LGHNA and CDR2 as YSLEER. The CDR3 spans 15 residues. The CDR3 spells CASSQGGQFRETQYF. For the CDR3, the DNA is TGCGCCAGCAGCCAAGGCGGACAGTTCAGGGAGACCCAGTACTTC.

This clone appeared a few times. CDR3 DNA: TGTGCCAGCAGAGGCAGTTTGCCCGAGCAGTACTTC. Translated, it gives CASRGSLPEQYF. The chain is built from TRBV25-1 and TRBJ2-7; D gene ambiguous. V lost 6 bases and J lost 6, with 12 bases in between. The CDR3 runs to 12 residues. Germline V gene data show CDR1 as MGHDK and CDR2 as SYGVNS.

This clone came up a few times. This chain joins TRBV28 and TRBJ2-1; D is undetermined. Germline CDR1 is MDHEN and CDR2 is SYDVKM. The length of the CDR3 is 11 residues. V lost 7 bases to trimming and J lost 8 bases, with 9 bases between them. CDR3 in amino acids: CASTSTHEQFF. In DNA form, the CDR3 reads TGTGCCAGCACGTCGACCCATGAGCAGTTCTTC. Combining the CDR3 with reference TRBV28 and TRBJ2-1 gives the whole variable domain DVKVTQSSRYLVKRTGEKVFLECVQDMDHENMFWYRQDPGLGLRLIYFSYDVKMKEKGDIPEGYSVSREKKERFSLILESASTNQTSMYLCASTSTHEQFFGPGTRLTVL.

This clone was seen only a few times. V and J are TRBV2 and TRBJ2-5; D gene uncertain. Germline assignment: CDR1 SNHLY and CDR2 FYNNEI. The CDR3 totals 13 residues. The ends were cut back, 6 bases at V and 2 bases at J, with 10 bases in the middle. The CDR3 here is CASRRYPQETQYF. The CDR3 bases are TGTGCCAGCAGGCGATACCCTCAAGAGACCCAGTACTTC.

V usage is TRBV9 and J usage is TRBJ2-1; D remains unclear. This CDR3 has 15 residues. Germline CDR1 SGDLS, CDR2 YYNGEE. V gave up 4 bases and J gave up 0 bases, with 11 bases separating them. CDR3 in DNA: TGTGCCAGCAGCCAAGTCGCGACCTCCTACAATGAGCAGTTCTTC. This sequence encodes CASSQVATSYNEQFF.

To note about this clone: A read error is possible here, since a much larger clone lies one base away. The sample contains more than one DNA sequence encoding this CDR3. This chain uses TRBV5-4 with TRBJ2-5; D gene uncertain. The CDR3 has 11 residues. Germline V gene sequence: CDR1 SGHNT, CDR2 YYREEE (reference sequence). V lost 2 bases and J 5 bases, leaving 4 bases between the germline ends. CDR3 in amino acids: CASSLAETQYF. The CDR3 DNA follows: TGTGCCAGCAGCTTAGCGGAGACCCAGTACTTC.

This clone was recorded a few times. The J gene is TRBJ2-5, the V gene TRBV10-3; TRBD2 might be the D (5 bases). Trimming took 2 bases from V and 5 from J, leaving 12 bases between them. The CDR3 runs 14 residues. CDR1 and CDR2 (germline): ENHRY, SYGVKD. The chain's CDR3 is CAISEARVGETQYF. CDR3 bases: TGTGCCATCAGTGAGGCGAGGGTCGGGGAGACCCAGTACTTC.

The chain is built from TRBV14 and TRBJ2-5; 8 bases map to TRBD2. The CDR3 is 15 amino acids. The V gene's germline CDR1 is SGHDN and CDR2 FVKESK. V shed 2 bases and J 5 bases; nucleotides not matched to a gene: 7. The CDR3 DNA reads TGTGCCAGCAGCCAATGGTTAGCGGGAAGTGAGACCCAGTACTTC. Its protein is CASSQWLAGSETQYF.

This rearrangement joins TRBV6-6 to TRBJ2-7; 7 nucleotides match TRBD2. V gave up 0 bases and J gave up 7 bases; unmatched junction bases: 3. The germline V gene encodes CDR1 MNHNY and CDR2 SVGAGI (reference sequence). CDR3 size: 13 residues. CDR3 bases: TGTGCCAGCAGTTACTCGAACGGGGGGGAGCAGTACTTC. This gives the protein CASSYSNGGEQYF.

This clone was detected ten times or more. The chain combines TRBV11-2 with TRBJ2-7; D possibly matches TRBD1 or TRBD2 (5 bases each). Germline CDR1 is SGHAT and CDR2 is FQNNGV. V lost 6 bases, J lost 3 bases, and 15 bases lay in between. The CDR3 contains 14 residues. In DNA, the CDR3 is TGTGCCAGCAGTCGGGACCGCACAAACTACGAGCAGTACTTC. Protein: CASSRDRTNYEQYF. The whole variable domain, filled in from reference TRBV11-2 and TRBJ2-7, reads EAGVAQSPRYKIIEKRQSVAFWCNPISGHATLYWYQQILGQGPKLLIQFQNNGVVDDSQLPKDRFSAERLKGVDSTLKIQPAKLEDSAVYLCASSRDRTNYEQYFGPGTRLTVT.

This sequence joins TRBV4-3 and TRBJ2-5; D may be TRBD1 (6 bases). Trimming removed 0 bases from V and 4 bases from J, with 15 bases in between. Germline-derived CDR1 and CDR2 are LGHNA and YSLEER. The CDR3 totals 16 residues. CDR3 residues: CASSQDLYRAGETQYF. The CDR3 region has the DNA TGCGCCAGCAGCCAAGATTTGTACAGGGCTGGAGAGACCCAGTACTTC.

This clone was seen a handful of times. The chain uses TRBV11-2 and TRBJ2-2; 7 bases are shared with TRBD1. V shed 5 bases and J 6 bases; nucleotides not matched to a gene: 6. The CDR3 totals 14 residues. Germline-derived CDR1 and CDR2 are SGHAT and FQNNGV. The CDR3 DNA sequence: TGTGCCAGCAGCACCGGGACAGTCCCCGGGGAGCTGTTTTTT. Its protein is CASSTGTVPGELFF.

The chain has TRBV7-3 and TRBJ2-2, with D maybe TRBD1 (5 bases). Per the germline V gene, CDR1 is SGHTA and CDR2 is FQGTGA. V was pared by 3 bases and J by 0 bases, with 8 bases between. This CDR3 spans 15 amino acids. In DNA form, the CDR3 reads TGTGCCAGCAGCTTCTGGACAACGAACACCGGGGAGCTGTTTTTT. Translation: CASSFWTTNTGELFF.

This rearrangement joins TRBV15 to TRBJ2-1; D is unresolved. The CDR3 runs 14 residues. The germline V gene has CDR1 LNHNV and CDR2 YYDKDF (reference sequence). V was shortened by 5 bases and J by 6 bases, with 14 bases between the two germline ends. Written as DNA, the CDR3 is TGTGCCACCAGCCGTGGGGAACCCGGCAATGAGCAGTTCTTC. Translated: CATSRGEPGNEQFF.

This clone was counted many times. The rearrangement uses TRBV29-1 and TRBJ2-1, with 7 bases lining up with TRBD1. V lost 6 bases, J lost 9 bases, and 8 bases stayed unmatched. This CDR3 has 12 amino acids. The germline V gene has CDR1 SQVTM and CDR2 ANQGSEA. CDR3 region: CSVSDRVGEQFF. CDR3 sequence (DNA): TGCAGCGTGAGCGACAGGGTGGGTGAGCAGTTCTTC.

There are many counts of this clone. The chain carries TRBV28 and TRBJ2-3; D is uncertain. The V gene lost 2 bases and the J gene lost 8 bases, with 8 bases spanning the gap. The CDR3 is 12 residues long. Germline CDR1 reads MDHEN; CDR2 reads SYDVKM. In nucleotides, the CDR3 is TGTGCCAGCAGTTTAATATTCGGTACGCAGTATTTT. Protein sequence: CASSLIFGTQYF.

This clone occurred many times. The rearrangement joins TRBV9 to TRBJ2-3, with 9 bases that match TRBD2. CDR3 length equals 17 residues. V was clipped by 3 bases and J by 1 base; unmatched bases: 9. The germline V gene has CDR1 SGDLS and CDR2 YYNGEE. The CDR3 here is CASSDQSIAGGTDTQYF. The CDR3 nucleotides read TGTGCCAGCAGCGATCAGTCTATAGCGGGAGGCACAGATACGCAGTATTTT.

The chain's CDR3 is CASSVASGDSYEQYF. CDR3 nucleotides: TGTGCCAGCAGCGTCGCTAGCGGGGACTCCTACGAGCAGTACTTC. The J gene is TRBJ2-5, the V gene TRBV7-6, with TRBD2 matching 9 bases. The DNA end is more similar to TRBJ2-7, so the J call may be wrong. This CDR3 comprises 15 residues. Germline V CDR1 and CDR2: SGHVS, FNYEAQ.

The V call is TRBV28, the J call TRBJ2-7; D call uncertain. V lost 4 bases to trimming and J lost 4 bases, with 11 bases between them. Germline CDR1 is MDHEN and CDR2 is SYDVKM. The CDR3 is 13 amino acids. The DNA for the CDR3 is TGTGCCAGCAGTTCCACCCCCCATTACGAGCAGTACTTC. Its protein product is CASSSTPHYEQYF.

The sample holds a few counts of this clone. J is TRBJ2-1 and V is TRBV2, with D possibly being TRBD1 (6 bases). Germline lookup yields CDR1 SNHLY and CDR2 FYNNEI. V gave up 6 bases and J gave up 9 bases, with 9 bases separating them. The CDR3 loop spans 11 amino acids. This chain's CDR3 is CASRQGFEQFF. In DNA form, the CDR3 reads TGTGCCAGCAGGCAGGGGTTTGAGCAGTTCTTC.

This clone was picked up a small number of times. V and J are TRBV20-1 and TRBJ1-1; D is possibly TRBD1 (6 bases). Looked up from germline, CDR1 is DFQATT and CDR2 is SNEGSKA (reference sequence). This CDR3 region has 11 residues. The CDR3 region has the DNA TGCAGGGGCAGGGGAGGCACTGAAGCTTTCTTT. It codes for CRGRGGTEAFF.

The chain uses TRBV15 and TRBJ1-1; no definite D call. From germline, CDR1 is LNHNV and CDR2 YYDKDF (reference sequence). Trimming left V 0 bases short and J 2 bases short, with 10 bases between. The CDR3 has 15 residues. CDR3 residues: CATSRDAAVNTEAFF. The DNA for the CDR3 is TGTGCCACCAGCAGAGATGCGGCGGTCAACACTGAAGCTTTCTTT.

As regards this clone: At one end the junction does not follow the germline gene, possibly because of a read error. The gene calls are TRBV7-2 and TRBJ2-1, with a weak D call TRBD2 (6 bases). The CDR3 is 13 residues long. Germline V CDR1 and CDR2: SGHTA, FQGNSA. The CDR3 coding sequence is TGTGCCAGCAGCATAGCGGAGAGTCGGGTGCCGTTCTTC. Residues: CASSIAESRVPFF.

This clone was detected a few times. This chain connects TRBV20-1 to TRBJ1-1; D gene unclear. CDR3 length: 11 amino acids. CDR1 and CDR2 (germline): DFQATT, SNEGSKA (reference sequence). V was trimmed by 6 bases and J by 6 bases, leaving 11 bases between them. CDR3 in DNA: TGCAGTGCCCTTCGGACCCCTGAAGCTTTCTTT. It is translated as CSALRTPEAFF.

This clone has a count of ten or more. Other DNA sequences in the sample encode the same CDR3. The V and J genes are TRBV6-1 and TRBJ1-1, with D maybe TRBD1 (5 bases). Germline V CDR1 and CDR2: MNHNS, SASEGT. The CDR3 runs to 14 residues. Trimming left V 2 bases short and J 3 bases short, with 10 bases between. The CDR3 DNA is TGTGCCAGCAGTGAAAGGGGACGGGACACTGAAGCTTTCTTT. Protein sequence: CASSERGRDTEAFF.

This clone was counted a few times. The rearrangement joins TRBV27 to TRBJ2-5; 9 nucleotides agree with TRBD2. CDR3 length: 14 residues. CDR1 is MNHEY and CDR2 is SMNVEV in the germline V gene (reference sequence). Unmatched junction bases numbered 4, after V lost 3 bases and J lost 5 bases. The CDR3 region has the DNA TGTGCCAGCAGTTTTGTCAGCGGGAGGGAGACCCAGTACTTC. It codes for CASSFVSGRETQYF.

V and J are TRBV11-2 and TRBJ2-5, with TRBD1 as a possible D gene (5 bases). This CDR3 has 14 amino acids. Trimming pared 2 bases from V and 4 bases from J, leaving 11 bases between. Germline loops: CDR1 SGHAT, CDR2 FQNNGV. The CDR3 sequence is CASSLSLTAETQYF. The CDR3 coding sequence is TGTGCCAGCAGCTTATCCCTGACAGCAGAGACCCAGTACTTC.

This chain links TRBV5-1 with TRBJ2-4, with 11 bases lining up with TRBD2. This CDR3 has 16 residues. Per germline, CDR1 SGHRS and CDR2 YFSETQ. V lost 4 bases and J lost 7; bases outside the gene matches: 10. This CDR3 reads CASSPQPTSGMNIQYF. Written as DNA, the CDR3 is TGCGCCAGCAGCCCTCAACCGACTAGCGGGATGAACATTCAGTACTTC.

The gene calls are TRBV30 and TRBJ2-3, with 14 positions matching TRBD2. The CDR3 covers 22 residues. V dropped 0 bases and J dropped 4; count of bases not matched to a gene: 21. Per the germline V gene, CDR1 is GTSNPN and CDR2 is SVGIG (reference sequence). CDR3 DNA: TGTGCCTGGAGTGTACTTTTCGTAACAGGGACTAGCGGGAGCCCTAATCCAGATACGCAGTATTTT. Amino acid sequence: CAWSVLFVTGTSGSPNPDTQYF.

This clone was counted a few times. The CDR3 bases are TGTGCCAGCAGCTCGCAGGGGGGGCAGCCCCAGCATTTT. Amino acids: CASSSQGGQPQHF. The V call is TRBV7-9, the J call TRBJ1-5, with 7 nucleotides matching TRBD1. This CDR3 is built from 13 residues. Trimming at V came to 4 bases and at J to 7 bases, leaving 4 bases not matched to a gene. Germline V gene sequence: CDR1 SEHNR, CDR2 FQNEAQ (reference sequence).